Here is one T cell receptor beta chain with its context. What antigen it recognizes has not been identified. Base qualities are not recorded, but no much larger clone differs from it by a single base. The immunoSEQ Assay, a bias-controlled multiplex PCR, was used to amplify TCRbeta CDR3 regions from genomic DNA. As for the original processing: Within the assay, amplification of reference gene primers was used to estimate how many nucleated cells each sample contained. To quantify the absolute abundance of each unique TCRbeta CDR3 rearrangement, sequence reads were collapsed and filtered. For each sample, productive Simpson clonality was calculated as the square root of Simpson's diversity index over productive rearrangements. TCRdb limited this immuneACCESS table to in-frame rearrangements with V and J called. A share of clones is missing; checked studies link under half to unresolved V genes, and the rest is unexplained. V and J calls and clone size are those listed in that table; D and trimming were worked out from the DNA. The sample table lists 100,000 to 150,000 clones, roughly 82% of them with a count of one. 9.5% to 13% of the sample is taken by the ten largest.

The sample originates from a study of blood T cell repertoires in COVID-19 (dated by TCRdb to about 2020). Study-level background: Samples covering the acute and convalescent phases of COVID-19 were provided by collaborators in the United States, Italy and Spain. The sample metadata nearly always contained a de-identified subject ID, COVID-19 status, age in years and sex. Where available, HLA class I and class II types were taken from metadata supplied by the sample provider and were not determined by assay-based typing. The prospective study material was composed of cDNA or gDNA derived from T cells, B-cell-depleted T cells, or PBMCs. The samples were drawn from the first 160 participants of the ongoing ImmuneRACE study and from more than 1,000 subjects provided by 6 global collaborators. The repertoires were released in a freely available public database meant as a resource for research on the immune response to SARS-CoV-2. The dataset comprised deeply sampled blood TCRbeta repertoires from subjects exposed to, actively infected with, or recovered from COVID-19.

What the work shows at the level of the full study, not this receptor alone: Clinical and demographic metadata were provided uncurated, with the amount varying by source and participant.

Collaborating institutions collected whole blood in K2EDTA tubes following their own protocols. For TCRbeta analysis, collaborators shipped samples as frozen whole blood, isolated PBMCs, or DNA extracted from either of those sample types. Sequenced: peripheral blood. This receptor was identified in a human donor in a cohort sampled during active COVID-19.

The CDR3: CASSYGDYGDTQYF. The DNA is as follows: TGTGCCAGCAGTTACGGGGACTACGGAGATACGCAGTATTTT. This chain is built from TRBV6-2 or TRBV6-3 and TRBJ2-3; 7 junctional bases match TRBD2. From its cysteine to its phenylalanine, the CDR3 spans 14 amino acids. The retained sequence is limited to the CDR3, 42 bases, with the frame set at the first base. V loses 2 bases at its end and J loses 5 bases; junction bases beyond the gene matches: 4. From the germline V gene, CDR1 is MNHEY and CDR2 is SVGEGT.